The 27 T cell receptor beta chains below all came from one sample that was sequenced in a study of shared clonotypes between healthy human individuals. Only in-frame clones appear in the TCRdb table, and some are missing; sequencing was by immunoSEQ multiplex PCR. Seen here are roughly 500,000 clones, 65% to 85% observed once, and the top ten hold 10% to 15%. Sequencing used PBMCs. The origin of the receptors is a woman in her thirties or forties in good health. Some clones in this sample may be carry-over from other donors' samples.

The chain joins TRBV6-1 to TRBJ1-5; no definite D call. Germline CDR1 reads MNHNS; CDR2 reads SASEGT. This CDR3 has 18 amino acids. With 3 bases removed from V and 4 bases from J, the gap between germline ends came to 22 bases. CDR3 in DNA: TGTGCCAGCAGTGACGCCAGAATTGGGTCGCTACTAAATCAGCCCCAGCATTTT. Amino acids: CASSDARIGSLLNQPQHF.

A note on this clone: This probably arose from a read error, given a far larger clone one base away. The chain joins TRBV29-1 to TRBJ2-5, with TRBD1 identical over 9 bases. With the DNA end fitting TRBJ2-7 better, the J assignment may be wrong. CDR1 is SQVTM and CDR2 is ANQGSEA in the germline V gene. The CDR3 loop spans 13 amino acids. The CDR3 loop is CSVRTGVNYEQYF. The CDR3 nucleotides are TGCAGCGTTAGGACAGGGGTGAACTACGAGCAGTACTTC.

In this sample, this clone turned up a few times. This rearrangement joins TRBV4-2 to TRBJ1-3; D call uncertain. V dropped 2 bases and J dropped 4 bases, with 9 bases sitting between them. The CDR3 extends over 14 amino acids. Per germline, CDR1 LGHNA and CDR2 YNFKEQ. The CDR3 nucleotides read TGTGCCAGCAGCCAAAGGCGGGAAGGAAACACCATATATTTT. Its protein is CASSQRREGNTIYF.

The chain is built from TRBV7-6 and TRBJ2-5; 9 nucleotides agree with TRBD2. This CDR3 contains 15 residues. From germline, CDR1 is SGHVS and CDR2 FNYEAQ. The V gene end was trimmed by 5 bases and the J gene end by 2 bases; junction bases not matched to a gene: 6. The CDR3 DNA reads TGTGCCAGCAGCCCTAGGACTAGCGCTCAAGAGACCCAGTACTTC. Encoded protein: CASSPRTSAQETQYF.

With respect to this clone: The sample has other DNA sequences that encode this CDR3 too. The chain employs TRBV9 and TRBJ1-5, with 9 bases lining up with TRBD1. The length of the CDR3 is 15 residues. Germline V gives CDR1 SGDLS, CDR2 YYNGEE. Trimming took 0 bases from V and 4 from J; bases not matched to a gene: 2. Here the CDR3 reads CASSVAGQGNQPQHF. For the CDR3, the DNA is TGTGCCAGCAGCGTAGCGGGACAGGGTAATCAGCCCCAGCATTTT.

Note on this clone: Only one base separates this from a far larger clonotype, so it likely reflects a read error. V gene TRBV18 combines with J gene TRBJ1-1; tentative D call: TRBD1 (6 bases). The CDR3 contains 13 residues. Germline V gene lookup returns CDR1 KGHSH and CDR2 LQKENI. Trimming shortened V by 4 bases and J by 8 bases, and 14 bases separated the two germline ends. CDR3 coding DNA: TGTGCCAGCTCACATTCCGGACAGTTAGAAGCTTTCTTT. The encoded protein is CASSHSGQLEAFF.

This chain joins TRBV6-5 and TRBJ2-1, with D possibly matching TRBD1 (6 bases). The CDR3 has 14 residues. Per the germline V gene, CDR1 is MNHEY and CDR2 is SVGAGI. V was shortened by 6 bases and J by 3 bases, with 12 bases between the two germline ends. CDR3 DNA sequence: TGTGCCAGCAGACGACAGGCTCTCTACAATGAGCAGTTCTTC. This encodes CASRRQALYNEQFF.

On this clone itself: A much more abundant neighbour one base away suggests this may be a read error. This chain uses TRBV7-9 with TRBJ2-7, with D possibly matching TRBD1 (5 bases). The germline CDR1 and CDR2 sequences are SEHNR and FQNEAQ (reference sequence). Trimming shortened V by 2 bases and J by 0 bases, and 8 bases separated the two germline ends. There are 14 residues in the CDR3. CDR3 nucleotide sequence: TGTGCCAGCAGCTTAAGGGGCCACTCCTACGAGCAGTACTTC. It yields the protein CASSLRGHSYEQYF.

The chain is built from TRBV18 and TRBJ1-3; the D gene is possibly TRBD1 (5 bases). Germline V gene data show CDR1 as KGHSH and CDR2 as LQKENI. Trimming took off 1 base at V and 3 bases at J, with 19 bases between the two ends. There are 18 residues in the CDR3. The chain's CDR3 is CASSPLTPGSEGGNTIYF. CDR3 sequence (DNA): TGTGCCAGCTCACCACTTACTCCAGGGTCGGAGGGTGGAAACACCATATATTTT.

The chain is built from TRBV20-1 and TRBJ2-1; D ambiguous. Germline values: CDR1 DFQATT, CDR2 SNEGSKA (reference sequence). This CDR3 comprises 10 residues. The V end was cut by 3 bases, the J end by 6 bases, with 3 bases between. The CDR3 region is CSASRNEQFF. The CDR3 nucleotides read TGCAGTGCTAGCCGCAATGAGCAGTTCTTC.

This clone was observed once. The rearrangement links TRBV27 to TRBJ2-1; D is perhaps TRBD1 or TRBD2 (7 bases each). This CDR3 has 15 residues. Germline lookup yields CDR1 MNHEY and CDR2 SMNVEV (reference sequence). Between the trimmed V and J ends, which lost 8 bases and 9 bases, there was a span of 23 bases. CDR3 region: CASSSAGGGEGEQFF. DNA of the CDR3: TGTGCCAGCTCGAGTGCAGGGGGGGGCGAGGGTGAGCAGTTCTTC.

This clone was observed a single time. The CDR3 reads CTSSQDLREYTQYF. CDR3 sequence (DNA): TGCACCAGCAGCCAAGATTTGCGGGAGTATACGCAGTATTTT. The gene calls are TRBV1 and TRBJ2-3; TRBD2 reflects the table's D call only, with no check against the DNA. TRBV1 is flagged as a pseudogene. The CDR3 has 14 amino acids.

CDR3 sequence reads: CASSLEGRETQYF. Here the CDR3 DNA reads TGTGCCAGCAGCTTGGAGGGTAGAGAGACCCAGTACTTC. The V and J genes are TRBV11-2 and TRBJ2-5; the D gene is possibly TRBD2 (6 bases). Germline CDR1 is SGHAT and CDR2 is FQNNGV. The CDR3 length is 13 residues. V lost 3 bases and J 4 bases, leaving 9 bases between the germline ends.

This clone has just a few counts. The chain joins TRBV5-1 to TRBJ2-5, with D maybe TRBD1 (5 bases). Germline CDR1 SGHRS, CDR2 YFSETQ. V was cut by 6 bases and J by 1 base, with 13 bases left in between. CDR3 length: 14 residues. The CDR3 nucleotides are TGCGCCAGCACCGCAGGGTCCACCCAAGAGACCCAGTACTTC. Its translation is CASTAGSTQETQYF. Using reference TRBV5-1 and TRBJ2-5 for the parts outside the CDR3, the full variable domain is KAGVTQTPRYLIKTRGQQVTLSCSPISGHRSVSWYQQTPGQGLQFLFEYFSETQRNKGNFPGRFSGRQFSNSRSEMNVSTLELGDSALYLCASTAGSTQETQYFGPGTRLLVL.

V is TRBV5-4 and J is TRBJ2-5; 9 bases align to TRBD1. Trimming removed 3 bases from V and 4 bases from J; junction bases left unmatched: 10. The CDR3 has 16 residues. Germline CDR1 SGHNT, CDR2 YYREEE (reference sequence). The CDR3 is CASSSPGQGWGETQYF. CDR3 coding DNA: TGTGCCAGCAGCTCCCCGGGACAGGGATGGGGAGAGACCCAGTACTTC.

This chain connects TRBV10-3 to TRBJ2-7; 8 nucleotides agree with TRBD1. CDR3 length equals 14 residues. V dropped 7 bases and J dropped 0; count of bases not matched to a gene: 5. Germline CDR1 ENHRY, CDR2 SYGVKD. This CDR3 is CAITGGQDSYEQYF. The CDR3 nucleotides are TGTGCCATCACCGGGGGACAGGACTCCTACGAGCAGTACTTC.

The chain uses TRBV10-3 and TRBJ1-2, with D perhaps TRBD1 (6 bases). This CDR3 contains 13 residues. In germline, CDR1 is ENHRY, CDR2 SYGVKD. Between the trimmed V and J ends, which lost 6 bases and 5 bases, there was a span of 13 bases. The CDR3 region is CAIRARTDYGYTF. In DNA form, the CDR3 reads TGTGCCATCAGGGCAAGGACAGATTATGGCTACACCTTC.

This clone was recorded once. The V gene is TRBV13, the J gene TRBJ2-3, with unresolved D. Germline assignment: CDR1 PRHDT and CDR2 FYEKMQ (reference sequence). Deletions cut 4 bases from V and 0 bases from J, with 8 bases between. This CDR3 spans 14 amino acids. CDR3 nucleotides: TGTGCCAGCAGCTCCCCTACTAGCACAGATACGCAGTATTTT. Translating gives CASSSPTSTDTQYF.

The rearrangement uses TRBV5-1 and TRBJ1-2, with a possible D match to TRBD1 (5 bases). Germline V CDR1 and CDR2: SGHRS, YFSETQ. The CDR3 length is 16 residues. Trimming took off 0 bases at V and 2 bases at J, with 14 bases between the two ends. The DNA for the CDR3 is TGCGCCAGCAGCTTGGCCCAGGGAGGGAGCAACTATGGCTACACCTTC. Its translation: CASSLAQGGSNYGYTF.

V gene TRBV19 combines with J gene TRBJ2-1; tentatively, D is TRBD1 or TRBD2 (5 bases each). Trimming took off 5 bases at V and 5 bases at J, with 16 bases between the two ends. In germline, CDR1 is LNHDA, CDR2 SQIVND (reference sequence). CDR3 length equals 15 residues. This CDR3 reads CASSRGGPGDNEQFF. The CDR3 bases are TGTGCCAGTAGTCGGGGCGGCCCTGGGGACAATGAGCAGTTCTTC.

Only a few counts were recorded for this clone. A read error likely explains this, since a far larger clone differs by one base. Other DNA sequences in this sample translate to the same CDR3. V gene TRBV5-1 combines with J gene TRBJ1-1, with D maybe TRBD1 (5 bases). Germline loops: CDR1 SGHRS, CDR2 YFSETQ. Trimming took off 1 base at V and 4 bases at J, with 8 bases between the two ends. There are 13 residues in the CDR3. CDR3 nucleotides: TGCGCCAGCAGCTTGAGGGGTGGCACTGAAGCTTTCTTT. Translating it yields CASSLRGGTEAFF.

V and J are TRBV9 and TRBJ1-2, with unresolved D. The CDR3 consists of 14 residues. V was cut by 0 bases and J by 2 bases, with 8 bases left in between. CDR1 SGDLS and CDR2 YYNGEE come from the germline V gene. The CDR3 nucleotides are TGTGCCAGCAGCGTAGCTTTGGCCAACTATGGCTACACCTTC. It codes for CASSVALANYGYTF.

This clone was counted many times. J is TRBJ1-1 and V is TRBV28; D is unresolved. Germline CDR1 MDHEN, CDR2 SYDVKM. V lost 3 bases and J lost 6, with 20 bases in between. The CDR3 extends over 16 amino acids. The CDR3 protein is CASSFPRRAVTPEAFF. Here the CDR3 DNA reads TGTGCCAGCAGTTTCCCCCGCCGGGCAGTAACCCCTGAAGCTTTCTTT.

The chain uses TRBV29-1 and TRBJ2-2; a weak D match, TRBD1 (5 bases). CDR1 and CDR2 (germline): SQVTM, ANQGSEA. The CDR3 loop spans 15 amino acids. V was cut by 4 bases and J by 0 bases, with 12 bases left in between. CDR3 nucleotide sequence: TGCAGCGTTGCCCGAATGACAGCGAACACCGGGGAGCTGTTTTTT. It is translated as CSVARMTANTGELFF.

For this clone: This likely traces to a read error, being one base from a far larger clone. CDR3 in amino acids: CASSQVGLAEGEQYF. The CDR3 DNA reads as TGTGCCAGCAGCCAAGTGGGACTAGCGGAGGGCGAGCAGTACTTC. The rearrangement joins TRBV9 to TRBJ2-7; TRBD2 aligns across 11 bases. In germline, CDR1 is SGDLS, CDR2 YYNGEE. V lost 4 bases and J lost 6; bases outside the gene matches: 9. The CDR3 sequence is 15 residues long.

The V gene is TRBV6-5, the J gene TRBJ2-7, with D perhaps TRBD1 or TRBD2 (5 bases each). V was clipped by 5 bases and J by 7 bases, with 9 bases between them. Per germline, CDR1 MNHEY and CDR2 SVGAGI. This CDR3 region has 11 residues. The DNA for the CDR3 is TGTGCCAGCAGTGCCGGGACGGAGCAGTACTTC. The encoded protein is CASSAGTEQYF.

In this sample, this clone turned up many times. The chain couples TRBV27 to TRBJ2-7; 11 nucleotides agree with TRBD2. Germline V gives CDR1 MNHEY, CDR2 SMNVEV (reference sequence). V lost 5 bases, J lost 4 bases, and 13 bases stayed unmatched. The CDR3 loop spans 17 amino acids. The DNA of the CDR3 is TGTGCCAGCAGTGAACGGTCCCTTAGCGGGAGGGGGTACGAGCAGTACTTC. Translation: CASSERSLSGRGYEQYF.